The entry below gives a single T cell receptor beta chain sequence along with its context. The study counted Cohort 3 donors as recovered given two negative PCRs, clearance, or symptom resolution. The CDR3 has 10 residues. Germline lookup yields CDR1 DFQATT and CDR2 SNEGSKA (reference sequence). Data came from immunoSEQ multiplex PCR; TCRdb stores just in-frame clones and leaves some out. The sample lists about 150,000 clones, roughly 87% occurring once. This sample was included in a study of blood T cell repertoires in COVID-19. Sequencing was performed on PBMCs or T cells enriched from blood (not recorded which). J is TRBJ2-7 and V is TRBV20-1; no clear D gene. The TCR comes from a woman aged 45 to 65 who had recovered from COVID-19. CDR3 amino acids: CSARFGEQYF. Here the CDR3 DNA reads TGCAGCGCCCGTTTCGGCGAGCAGTACTTC.